The sequence of this T cell receptor (beta chain) was determined in a study of shared clonotypes between healthy human individuals. General study points: When compared with the clonotypes that were shared by all four sorted-subset donors, the non-shared clonotypes turned out to have lower generation probabilities.

CDR3 length: 16 residues. CDR1 SGHNT and CDR2 YYREEE come from the germline V gene (reference sequence). The ends lost 0 bases at V and 4 bases at J; junction bases unmatched: 5. This clone was observed a single time. Its antigen is currently unknown. Assay runs were performed at deep level. The assay was immunoSEQ multiplex PCR, and TCRdb's table has in-frame clones only and misses some. Found here are 2 million to 2.5 million clones, more than 90% of them singletons; the top ten hold over 0.1%. The receptor was derived from a man aged 18-30 years in good health. The chain employs TRBV5-4 and TRBJ2-2; the match to TRBD2 covers 8 bases. The sample was naive CD4+ T cells sorted from blood. Regarding subset: CD45RA+ positively selected. DNA of the CDR3: TGTGCCAGCAGCTTGGCCAGCGGGGGAACCACCGGGGAGCTGTTTTTT. Protein sequence: CASSLASGGTTGELFF.